This record concerns one T cell receptor (beta chain) sequence. In the original workflow: Counts of nucleated cells, estimated from reference gene primer amplification, were obtained. TCRdb keeps only in-frame clones here, not all; method: immunoSEQ multiplex PCR. That table is the source of V, J and clone size, and D and trimming were worked out from the DNA. The table shows about 400,000 clones, with around 90% occurring only once. The CDR3 has 15 amino acids. V dropped 0 bases and J dropped 8 bases, with 11 bases sitting between them. The V gene's germline CDR1 is SNHLY and CDR2 FYNNEI. The entry originates in a study of blood T cell repertoires in COVID-19. Study as a whole: The analysed material was cDNA or gDNA that came from T cells, B-cell-depleted T cells, or PBMCs.

The chain has TRBV2 and TRBJ1-6; D gene unclear. The receptor's source is a woman aged 40 to 55 with acute COVID-19. The sample taken for sequencing was PBMCs or T cells enriched from blood (not recorded which). CDR3 DNA: TGTGCCAGCAGTGAAGCGGGTGATGGGCATTCACCCCTCCACTTT. The encoded protein is CASSEAGDGHSPLHF.